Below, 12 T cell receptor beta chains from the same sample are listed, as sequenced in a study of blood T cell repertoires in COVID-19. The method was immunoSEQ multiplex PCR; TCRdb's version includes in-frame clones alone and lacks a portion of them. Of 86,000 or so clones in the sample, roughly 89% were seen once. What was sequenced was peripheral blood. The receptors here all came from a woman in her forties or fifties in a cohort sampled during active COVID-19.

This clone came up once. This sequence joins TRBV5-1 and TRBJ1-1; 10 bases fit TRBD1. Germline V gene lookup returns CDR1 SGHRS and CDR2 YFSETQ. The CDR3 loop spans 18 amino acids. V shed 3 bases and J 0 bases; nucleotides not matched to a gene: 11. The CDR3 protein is CASSSAPGQGTLNTEAFF. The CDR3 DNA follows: TGCGCCAGCAGCTCAGCTCCGGGACAGGGGACCTTGAACACTGAAGCTTTCTTT.

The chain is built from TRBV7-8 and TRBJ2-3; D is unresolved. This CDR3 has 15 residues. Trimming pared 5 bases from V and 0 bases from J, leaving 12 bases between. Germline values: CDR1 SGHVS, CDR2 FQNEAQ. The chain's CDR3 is CASSTNPGSTDTQYF. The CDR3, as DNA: TGTGCCAGCAGCACGAATCCCGGGAGCACAGATACGCAGTATTTT.

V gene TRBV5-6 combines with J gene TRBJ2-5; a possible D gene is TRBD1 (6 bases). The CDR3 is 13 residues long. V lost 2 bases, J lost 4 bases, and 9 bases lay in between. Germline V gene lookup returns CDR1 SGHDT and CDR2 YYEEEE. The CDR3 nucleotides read TGTGCCAGCAGCTTCCAACAGGGAGAGACCCAGTACTTC. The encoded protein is CASSFQQGETQYF.

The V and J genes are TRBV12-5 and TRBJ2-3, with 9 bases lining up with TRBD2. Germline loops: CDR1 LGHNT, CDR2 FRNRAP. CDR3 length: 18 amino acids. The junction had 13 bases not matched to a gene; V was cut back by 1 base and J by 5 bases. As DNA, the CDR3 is TGTGCTAGTGGTTTGGGACTAGCGGACACGGGGAGGAAAGATACGCAGTATTTT. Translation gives CASGLGLADTGRKDTQYF.

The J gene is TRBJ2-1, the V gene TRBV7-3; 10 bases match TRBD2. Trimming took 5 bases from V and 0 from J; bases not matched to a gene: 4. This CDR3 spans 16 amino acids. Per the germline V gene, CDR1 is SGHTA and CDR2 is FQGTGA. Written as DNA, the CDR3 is TGTGCCAGCAGCCCCACTAGCGGGGCCTCCTACAATGAGCAGTTCTTC. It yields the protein CASSPTSGASYNEQFF.

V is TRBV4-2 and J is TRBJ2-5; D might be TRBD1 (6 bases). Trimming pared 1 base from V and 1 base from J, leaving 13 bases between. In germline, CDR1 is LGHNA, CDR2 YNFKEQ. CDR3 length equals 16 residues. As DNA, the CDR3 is TGTGCCAGCAGCCAAGTTCCCGGACAGCCCCAAGAGACCCAGTACTTC. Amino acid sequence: CASSQVPGQPQETQYF.

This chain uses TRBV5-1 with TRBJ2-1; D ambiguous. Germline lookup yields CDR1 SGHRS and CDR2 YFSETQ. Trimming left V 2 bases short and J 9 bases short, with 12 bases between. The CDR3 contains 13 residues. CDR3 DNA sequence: TGCGCCAGCAGCTTAGCCCTAGTCGCTGAGCAGTTCTTC. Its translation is CASSLALVAEQFF.

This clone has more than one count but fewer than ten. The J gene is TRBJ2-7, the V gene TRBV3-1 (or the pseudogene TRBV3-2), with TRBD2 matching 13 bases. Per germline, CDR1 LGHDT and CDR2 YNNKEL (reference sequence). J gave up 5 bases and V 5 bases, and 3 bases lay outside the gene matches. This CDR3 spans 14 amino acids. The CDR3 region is CASSNGLAGDEQYF. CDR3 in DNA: TGTGCCAGCAGCAACGGACTAGCGGGAGACGAGCAGTACTTC.

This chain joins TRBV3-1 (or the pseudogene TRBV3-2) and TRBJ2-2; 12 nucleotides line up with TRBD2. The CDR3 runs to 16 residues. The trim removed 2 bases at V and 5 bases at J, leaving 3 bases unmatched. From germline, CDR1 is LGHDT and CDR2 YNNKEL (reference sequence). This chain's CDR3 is CASSQSLAGGTGELFF. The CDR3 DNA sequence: TGTGCCAGCAGCCAATCCCTAGCGGGAGGGACCGGGGAGCTGTTTTTT.

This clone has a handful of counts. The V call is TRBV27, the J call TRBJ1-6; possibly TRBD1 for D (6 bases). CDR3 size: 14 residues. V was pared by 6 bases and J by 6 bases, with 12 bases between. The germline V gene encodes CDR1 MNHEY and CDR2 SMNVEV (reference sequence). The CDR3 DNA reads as TGTGCCAGCAGCTTTACAGGGATTAATTCACCCCTCCACTTT. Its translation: CASSFTGINSPLHF.

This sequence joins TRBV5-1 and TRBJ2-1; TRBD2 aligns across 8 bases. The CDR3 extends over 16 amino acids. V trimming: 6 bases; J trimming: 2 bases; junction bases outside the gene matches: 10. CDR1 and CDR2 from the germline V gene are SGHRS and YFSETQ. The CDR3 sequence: CASNTDPGGTYNEQFF. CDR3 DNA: TGCGCCAGCAACACCGATCCGGGGGGGACCTACAATGAGCAGTTCTTC. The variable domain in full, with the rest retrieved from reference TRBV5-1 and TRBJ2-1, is KAGVTQTPRYLIKTRGQQVTLSCSPISGHRSVSWYQQTPGQGLQFLFEYFSETQRNKGNFPGRFSGRQFSNSRSEMNVSTLELGDSALYLCASNTDPGGTYNEQFFGPGTRLTVL.

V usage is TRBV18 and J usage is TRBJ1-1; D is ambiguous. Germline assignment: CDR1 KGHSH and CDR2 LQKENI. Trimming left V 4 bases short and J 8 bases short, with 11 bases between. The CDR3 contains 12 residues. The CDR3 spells CASSRSQMEAFF. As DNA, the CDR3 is TGTGCCAGCTCACGTTCGCAGATGGAAGCTTTCTTT. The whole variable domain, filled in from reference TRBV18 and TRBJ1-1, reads NAGVMQNPRHLVRRRGQEARLRCSPMKGHSHVYWYRQLPEEGLKFMVYLQKENIIDESGMPKERFSAEFPKEGPSILRIQQVVRGDSAAYFCASSRSQMEAFFGQGTRLTVV.